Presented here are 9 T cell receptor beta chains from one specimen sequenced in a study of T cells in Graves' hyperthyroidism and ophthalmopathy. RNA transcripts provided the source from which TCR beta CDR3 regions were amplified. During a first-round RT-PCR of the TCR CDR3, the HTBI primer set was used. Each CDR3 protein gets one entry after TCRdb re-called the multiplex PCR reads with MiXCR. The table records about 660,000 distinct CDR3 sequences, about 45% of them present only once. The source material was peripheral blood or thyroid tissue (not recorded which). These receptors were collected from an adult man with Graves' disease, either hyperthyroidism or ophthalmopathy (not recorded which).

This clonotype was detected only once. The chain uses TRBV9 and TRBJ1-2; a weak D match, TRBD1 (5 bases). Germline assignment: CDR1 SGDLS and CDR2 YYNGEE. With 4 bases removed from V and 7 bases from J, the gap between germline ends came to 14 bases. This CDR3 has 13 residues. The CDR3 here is CASSPHGQGGYTF. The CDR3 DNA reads TGTGCCAGCAGCCCCCATGGGCAGGGTGGCTACACCTTC.

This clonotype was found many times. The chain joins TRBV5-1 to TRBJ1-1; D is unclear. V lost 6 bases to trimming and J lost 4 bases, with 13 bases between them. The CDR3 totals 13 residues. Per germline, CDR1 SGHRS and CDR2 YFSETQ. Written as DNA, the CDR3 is TGCGCCAGCACCGTCGGGGAAGGCACTGAAGCTTTCTTT. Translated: CASTVGEGTEAFF.

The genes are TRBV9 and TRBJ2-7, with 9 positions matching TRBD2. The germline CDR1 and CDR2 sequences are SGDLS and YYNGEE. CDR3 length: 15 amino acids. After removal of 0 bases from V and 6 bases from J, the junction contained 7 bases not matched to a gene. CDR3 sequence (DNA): TGTGCCAGCAGCGTAGATGCGGGACTAGCATCCGAGCAGTACTTC. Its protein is CASSVDAGLASEQYF. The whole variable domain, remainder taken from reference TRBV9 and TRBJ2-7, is DSGVTQTPKHLITATGQRVTLRCSPRSGDLSVYWYQQSLDQGLQFLIQYYNGEERAKGNILERFSAQQFPDLHSELNLSSLELGDSALYFCASSVDAGLASEQYFGPGTRLTVT.

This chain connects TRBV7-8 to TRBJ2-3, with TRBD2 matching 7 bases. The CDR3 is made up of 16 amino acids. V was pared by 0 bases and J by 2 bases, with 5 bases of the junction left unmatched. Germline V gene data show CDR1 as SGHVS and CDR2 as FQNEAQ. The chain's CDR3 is CASSLAPSGYTDTQYF. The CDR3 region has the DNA TGTGCCAGCAGCTTAGCGCCTAGCGGCTACACAGATACGCAGTATTTT.

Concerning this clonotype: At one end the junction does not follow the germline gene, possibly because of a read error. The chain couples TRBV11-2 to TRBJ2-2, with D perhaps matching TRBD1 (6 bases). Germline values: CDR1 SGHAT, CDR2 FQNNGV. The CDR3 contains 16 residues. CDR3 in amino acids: CVSSLSSGQFTGELFF. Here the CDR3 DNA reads TGTGTCAGCAGCTTATCTTCAGGACAGTTCACCGGGGAGCTGTTTTTT.

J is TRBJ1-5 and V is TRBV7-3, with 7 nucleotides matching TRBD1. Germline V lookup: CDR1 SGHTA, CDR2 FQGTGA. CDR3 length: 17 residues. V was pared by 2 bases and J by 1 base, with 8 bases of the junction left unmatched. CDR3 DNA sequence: TGTGCCAGCAGCTTAGCCAGGGGGTGGGCAAGCAATCAGCCCCAGCATTTT. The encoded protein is CASSLARGWASNQPQHF.

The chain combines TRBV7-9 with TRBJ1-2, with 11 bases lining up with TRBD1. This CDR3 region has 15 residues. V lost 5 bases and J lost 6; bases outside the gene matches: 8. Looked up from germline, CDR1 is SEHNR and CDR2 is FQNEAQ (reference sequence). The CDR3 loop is CASSAWDRGFNGYTF. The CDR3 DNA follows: TGTGCCAGCAGCGCGTGGGACAGGGGGTTTAATGGCTACACCTTC.

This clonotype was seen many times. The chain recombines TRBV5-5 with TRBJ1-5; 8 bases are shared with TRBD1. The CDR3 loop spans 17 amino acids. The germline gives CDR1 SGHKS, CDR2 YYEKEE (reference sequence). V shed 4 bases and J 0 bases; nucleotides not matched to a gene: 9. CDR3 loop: CASSLDRDDYSNQPQHF. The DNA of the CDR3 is TGTGCCAGCAGCCTGGACAGGGATGATTATAGCAATCAGCCCCAGCATTTT. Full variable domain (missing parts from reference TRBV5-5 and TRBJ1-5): DAGVTQSPTHLIKTRGQQVTLRCSPISGHKSVSWYQQVLGQGPQFIFQYYEKEERGRGNFPDRFSARQFPNYSSELNVNALLLGDSALYLCASSLDRDDYSNQPQHFGDGTRLSIL.

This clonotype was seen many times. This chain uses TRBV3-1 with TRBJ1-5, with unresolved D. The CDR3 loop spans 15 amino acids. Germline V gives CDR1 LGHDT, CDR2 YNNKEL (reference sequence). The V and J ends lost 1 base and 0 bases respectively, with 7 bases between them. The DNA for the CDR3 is TGTGCCAGCAGCCAAGGAACTAATAGCAATCAGCCCCAGCATTTT. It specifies CASSQGTNSNQPQHF.